Each of the 25 T cell receptor beta chains below was sequenced from the same sample in a study of T cells in Graves' hyperthyroidism and ophthalmopathy (dated by TCRdb to the late 2010s). Receptor amplification or capture employed multiplex PCR. Sequencing relied on an Illumina HiSeq 2000. Amplification of TCR beta CDR3 regions was carried out from RNA transcripts. The first round of RT-PCR for the TCR CDR3 was performed with the HTBI primer set and the Qiagen OneStep RT-PCR kit. TCRdb applied fastp at Q25 and MiXCR to the public reads, then kept only in-frame beta chains. Rows with a matching CDR3 protein are joined into one entry that keeps the most common DNA and genes. The sample data list 300,000 to 450,000 distinct CDR3 sequences, and about a sixth of these were observed just once. Clones ranked in the top ten supply around a third of the sample. The specimen sequenced was blood. All receptors come from a woman in her twenties or thirties with Graves' hyperthyroidism that later progressed to Graves' ophthalmopathy.

This chain links TRBV28 with TRBJ2-1, with a tentative D call TRBD2 (6 bases). Germline CDR1 MDHEN, CDR2 SYDVKM. With 5 bases removed from V and 7 bases from J, the gap between germline ends came to 18 bases. The CDR3 consists of 15 residues. CDR3 nucleotides: TGTGCCAGCAGTCCGACGGGACTGGACGGGAATGAGCAGTTCTTC. Amino acids: CASSPTGLDGNEQFF.

Many counts were recorded for this clonotype. This chain uses TRBV11-2 with TRBJ2-3; 11 bases match TRBD2. J gave up 5 bases and V 5 bases, and 12 bases lay outside the gene matches. The germline gives CDR1 SGHAT, CDR2 FQNNGV. The CDR3 totals 17 residues. CDR3 nucleotide sequence: TGTGCCAGCAGCCCAAGTCGACTAGCGGGGTCCAAAGATACGCAGTATTTT. As protein: CASSPSRLAGSKDTQYF. The whole variable domain, filled in from reference TRBV11-2 and TRBJ2-3, reads EAGVAQSPRYKIIEKRQSVAFWCNPISGHATLYWYQQILGQGPKLLIQFQNNGVVDDSQLPKDRFSAERLKGVDSTLKIQPAKLEDSAVYLCASSPSRLAGSKDTQYFGPGTRLTVL.

This clonotype was seen at least ten times. J is TRBJ2-3 and V is TRBV2; 10 nucleotides match TRBD2. CDR1 is SNHLY, CDR2 FYNNEI, per germline. The V segment lost 3 bases and the J segment 2 bases; nucleotides outside the gene matches: 5. The CDR3 length is 16 residues. The CDR3 sequence is CASSDEREGNTDTQYF. CDR3 DNA: TGTGCCAGCAGTGACGAGCGGGAGGGGAACACAGATACGCAGTATTTT. Drawing the rest from reference TRBV2 and TRBJ2-3, the complete variable domain is EPEVTQTPSHQVTQMGQEVILRCVPISNHLYFYWYRQILGQKVEFLVSFYNNEISEKSEIFDDQFSVERPDGSNFTLKIRSTKLEDSAMYFCASSDEREGNTDTQYFGPGTRLTVL.

This clonotype was picked up many times. This chain links TRBV2 with TRBJ1-6; tentatively, D is TRBD1 (5 bases). V was clipped by 6 bases and J by 10 bases, with 19 bases between them. Germline lookup yields CDR1 SNHLY and CDR2 FYNNEI. CDR3 length: 15 residues. CDR3: CASRQSRVVGSPLHF. CDR3 nucleotides: TGTGCCAGCAGACAGTCCAGGGTAGTTGGGTCACCCCTCCACTTT.

This clonotype has at least ten counts. A read error may account for a junction end that differs from germline. The J gene is TRBJ2-3, the V gene TRBV2, with D hard to call. Germline lookup yields CDR1 SNHLY and CDR2 FYNNEI. CDR3 size: 12 residues. Written as DNA, the CDR3 is TGTGCCAGCGGTGACTCCACAGATACGCAGTATTTT. Translating it yields CASGDSTDTQYF.

This clonotype was observed a single time. V gene TRBV7-9 combines with J gene TRBJ2-3, with TRBD2 identical over 8 bases. Per germline, CDR1 SEHNR and CDR2 FQNEAQ (reference sequence). V dropped 1 base and J dropped 5; count of bases not matched to a gene: 5. CDR3 length: 15 residues. DNA for the CDR3: TGTGCCAGCAGCTTAGGGAGCGGGGGCGGAGATACGCAGTATTTT. Translating it yields CASSLGSGGGDTQYF.

There are many counts of this clonotype. The chain employs TRBV7-2 and TRBJ2-1, with D maybe TRBD2 (6 bases). The CDR3 has 14 amino acids. CDR1 and CDR2 (germline): SGHTA, FQGNSA. V lost 3 bases and J 3 bases, leaving 9 bases between the germline ends. CDR3 coding DNA: TGTGCCAGCAGCTTTGGAGGGAACTACAATGAGCAGTTCTTC. Its protein product is CASSFGGNYNEQFF.

V usage is TRBV29-1 and J usage is TRBJ2-7, with D perhaps TRBD1 (5 bases). V was clipped by 3 bases and J by 3 bases, with 6 bases between them. The V gene's germline CDR1 is SQVTM and CDR2 ANQGSEA. The CDR3 is made up of 11 amino acids. The CDR3 DNA follows: TGCAGCGTTGATGACAGCTACGAGCAGTACTTC. Its protein product is CSVDDSYEQYF.

A word on this clonotype: This could be a read error, since a much larger clone is one nucleotide away. The rearrangement links TRBV6-1 to TRBJ2-7, with a possible D match to TRBD1 (6 bases). The CDR3 is 15 amino acids. In germline, CDR1 is MNHNS, CDR2 SASEGT. V lost 6 bases to trimming and J lost 3 bases, with 18 bases between them. CDR3 amino acids: CASREQTGRFYEQYF. CDR3 nucleotides: TGTGCCAGCAGAGAACAGACAGGCCGCTTCTACGAGCAGTACTTC.

The genes are TRBV11-3 and TRBJ2-1; 7 positions match TRBD2. CDR3 size: 15 residues. From germline, CDR1 is SGHNT and CDR2 YENEEA. The trim removed 5 bases at V and 1 base at J, leaving 5 bases unmatched. This CDR3 is CASSPRAGSYNEQFF. In DNA, the CDR3 is TGTGCCAGCAGCCCGAGAGCGGGATCCTACAATGAGCAGTTCTTC.

This clonotype was seen repeatedly, ten times or more. This rearrangement joins TRBV12-3 or TRBV12-4 to TRBJ2-3; D remains unclear. This CDR3 is built from 11 residues. The germline V and J ends were trimmed by 4 bases and 7 bases, with 6 bases remaining between them. The CDR3 bases are TGTGCCAGCAGTTATGGGCATACGCAGTATTTT. This encodes CASSYGHTQYF.

In its sample, this clonotype was seen a few times. The chain links TRBV6-5 to TRBJ1-4; 7 nucleotides match TRBD1. Trimming took 4 bases from V and 7 from J; bases not matched to a gene: 3. Germline loops: CDR1 MNHEY, CDR2 SVGAGI. This CDR3 spans 13 amino acids. CDR3 sequence: CASSSPGGEKLFF. CDR3 nucleotides: TGTGCCAGCAGTTCCCCAGGGGGTGAAAAACTGTTTTTT.

There are a few counts of this clonotype. The chain links TRBV4-1 to TRBJ1-4; TRBD1 aligns across 7 bases. The CDR3 covers 15 residues. V was pared by 6 bases and J by 6 bases, with 10 bases of the junction left unmatched. The germline gives CDR1 MGHRA, CDR2 YSYEKL. As DNA, the CDR3 is TGCGCCAGCAGAAGTTCGACAGGGTCATATGAAAAACTGTTTTTT. Translation: CASRSSTGSYEKLFF.

This clonotype was counted ten times or more. The chain couples TRBV18 to TRBJ2-3; D may be TRBD2 (6 bases). Germline CDR1 is KGHSH and CDR2 is LQKENI. The V end was cut by 1 base, the J end by 5 bases, with 13 bases between. This CDR3 has 15 amino acids. In nucleotides, the CDR3 is TGTGCCAGCTCACCACAGGGACTTGGTGGAGATACGCAGTATTTT. Encoded protein: CASSPQGLGGDTQYF.

Comment on this clonotype: A single base separates this from a much larger clone, so it may be a read error. The genes are TRBV7-9 and TRBJ2-1; TRBD2 matches 7 bases. V dropped 1 base and J dropped 5; count of bases not matched to a gene: 8. In germline, CDR1 is SEHNR, CDR2 FQNEAQ (reference sequence). CDR3 size: 16 residues. The CDR3 spells CASSLGSSGGNNEQFF. As DNA, the CDR3 is TGTGCCAGCAGCTTAGGGTCGTCGGGAGGAAACAATGAGCAGTTCTTC.

The V and J genes are TRBV6-4 and TRBJ1-2; D not certain. Per the germline V gene, CDR1 is MRHNA and CDR2 is SNTAGT. The CDR3 is 12 residues long. Trimming left V 10 bases short and J 9 bases short, with 18 bases between. CDR3 residues: CATPDNLLRYTF. CDR3 coding DNA: TGTGCCACCCCAGACAACCTCCTACGCTACACCTTC.

Concerning this clonotype: A much larger clone differs from this one at a single base, so this may be a read error. The chain employs TRBV28 and TRBJ1-2, with D possibly TRBD1 on 5 matching bases. Germline V lookup: CDR1 MDHEN, CDR2 SYDVKM. There are 14 residues in the CDR3. CDR3 region: CDSSSYRNNYGYTF. CDR3 bases: TGTGACAGCAGTTCATACAGGAATAACTATGGCTACACCTTC.

The genes are TRBV28 and TRBJ2-5; 13 bases are shared with TRBD2. Trimming took 11 bases from V and 4 from J; bases not matched to a gene: 7. This CDR3 has 14 amino acids. Per germline, CDR1 MDHEN and CDR2 SYDVKM. Here the CDR3 reads CAAGTSGKSETQYF. The CDR3 DNA follows: TGTGCCGCAGGGACTAGCGGGAAGTCAGAGACCCAGTACTTC.

A word on this clonotype: The junction shows a germline mismatch at one end, possibly a read error. The rearrangement uses TRBV27 and TRBJ1-5; 8 positions match TRBD1. Looked up from germline, CDR1 is MNHEY and CDR2 is SMNVEV (reference sequence). The CDR3 runs 14 residues. The CDR3 DNA follows: TGTGCCAGAAGTTTAACAGGGGGTGATCAGCCCCAGCATTTT. This gives the protein CARSLTGGDQPQHF.

V is TRBV27 and J is TRBJ2-1; D not certain. V lost 2 bases and J lost 4, with 9 bases in between. Per the germline V gene, CDR1 is MNHEY and CDR2 is SMNVEV (reference sequence). This CDR3 spans 14 amino acids. The CDR3 DNA sequence: TGTGCCAGCAGTTTAAGGTCCATTTACAATGAGCAGTTCTTC. This translates into CASSLRSIYNEQFF.

This clonotype was counted at least ten times. This chain joins TRBV15 and TRBJ2-5, with no clear D. The CDR3 contains 12 residues. Germline CDR1 is LNHNV and CDR2 is YYDKDF (reference sequence). The germline V and J ends were trimmed by 1 base and 5 bases, with 5 bases remaining between them. CDR3 coding DNA: TGTGCCACCAGCAGAGTCGGGGAGACCCAGTACTTC. Translation gives CATSRVGETQYF.

The chain recombines TRBV4-1 with TRBJ2-1; 11 bases agree with TRBD2. J gave up 6 bases and V 2 bases, and 6 bases lay outside the gene matches. CDR1 is MGHRA, CDR2 YSYEKL, per germline. The CDR3 has 16 residues. The DNA of the CDR3 is TGCGCCAGCAGCCAACCAACTAGCGGGAGACGCAATGAGCAGTTCTTC. It codes for CASSQPTSGRRNEQFF.

The table lists this clonotype with many counts. The chain links TRBV20-1 to TRBJ2-3; D perhaps matches TRBD2 (6 bases). Per the germline V gene, CDR1 is DFQATT and CDR2 is SNEGSKA (reference sequence). Trimming removed 1 base from V and 4 bases from J, with 18 bases in between. The CDR3 length is 16 residues. The chain's CDR3 is CSARVRRARNPDTQYF. Written as DNA, the CDR3 is TGCAGTGCTAGAGTCCGGAGGGCCAGGAATCCAGATACGCAGTATTTT.

This clonotype was observed many times. The chain carries TRBV27 and TRBJ1-4; D is uncertain. This CDR3 has 14 residues. Germline-derived CDR1 and CDR2 are MNHEY and SMNVEV (reference sequence). V was pared by 5 bases and J by 8 bases, with 15 bases between. In nucleotides, the CDR3 is TGTGCCAGCAGTCTTCTGGGGAATCAGGAAAAACTGTTTTTT. Amino acid sequence: CASSLLGNQEKLFF.

This clonotype has a count of ten or more. The gene calls are TRBV7-9 and TRBJ1-1, with D maybe TRBD1 (5 bases). V lost 8 bases and J lost 4, with 17 bases in between. Germline-derived CDR1 and CDR2 are SEHNR and FQNEAQ (reference sequence). The CDR3 sequence is 14 residues long. CDR3 region: CASSTGRGVTEAFF. The CDR3 nucleotides are TGTGCCAGCTCCACCGGAAGGGGCGTCACTGAAGCTTTCTTT.